The present T cell receptor beta chain was sequenced within a study of cytomegalovirus exposure and HLA in healthy donors. This clone has only one observation. The antigen is undetermined. Study results and caveats: Productive rates of about 90% or about 30% were seen for most TCR beta V segments in an earlier analysis. It was in a later analysis that TCR association rates were seen to vary by HLA locus, highest for DRB1 and lowest for HLA-C.

The PCR had 60 Vbeta and 13 Jbeta primers. Clones were sequenced by immunoSEQ multiplex PCR, and TCRdb holds only the in-frame ones, with some missing. The data show some 98,000 clones, 81% seen once. The length of the CDR3 is 16 residues. The germline gives CDR1 WNHNN, CDR2 SYGVQD (reference sequence). The rearrangement uses TRBV10-1 and TRBJ2-5, with 8 bases identical to TRBD1. The J call is doubtful: the DNA matches TRBJ2-7 better. Input material: PBMCs. The TCR originated in a human donor in good health. CDR3 residues: CASSESGQAGSNEQYF. Here the CDR3 DNA reads TGCGCCAGCAGTGAGTCGGGACAGGCGGGGAGCAACGAGCAGTACTTC.